The present T cell receptor beta chain was sequenced within a study of blood T cell repertoires in COVID-19. Across the study: Material from acute and convalescent COVID-19 was sourced from the United States, Italy and Spain. From T cells, B-cell-depleted T cells, or PBMCs came the material, which was cDNA or gDNA.

Data came from immunoSEQ multiplex PCR; TCRdb stores just in-frame clones and leaves some out. Among about 140,000 clones listed, 84% were seen once. The germline CDR1 and CDR2 sequences are MDHEN and SYDVKM. This CDR3 contains 13 residues. V lost 5 bases and J lost 1, with 8 bases in between. Participants were aged about 18 to 100 years, lived in 20 to 30 US areas, and enrolled virtually. Clinical history as reported by participants underpinned cohort assignment. The sequence came from a man aged 40-55 years with acute COVID-19. V and J are TRBV28 and TRBJ1-2; D gene unclear. Material for sequencing was PBMCs or T cells enriched from blood (not recorded which). As DNA, the CDR3 is TGTGCCAGCAGTCGCGGGTTTAACTATGGCTACACCTTC. Translated: CASSRGFNYGYTF.